This TCR beta chain emerged from a study of shared clonotypes between healthy human individuals (dated by TCRdb to 2020 to 2022). Some background on the complete study: A couple of women and a few men aged 18 to 49 years were included in the cohort. Libraries were prepared and TCR repertoires were sequenced by different laboratories using diverse techniques, in order to increase sequencing depth and limit assay-specific biases. The study deeply sequenced blood TCR repertoires of about 5 healthy adults to estimate repertoire size and the extent of clonotype sharing between individuals. For each donor, three plates each were used for CD4 naive and CD4 memory, two plates were used for CD8 naive, and one plate was used for CD8 memory. Each donor's leukapheresis produced roughly between roughly 0.85 and 10 billion PBMCs.

With regard to this clone: Its antigen is not yet known. No base-level quality is on record; no much larger clone is a single base apart. The identical CDR3 is also encoded by other nucleotide sequences in the sample.

General findings and caveats noted by the study authors: Based on pairwise subsampling, the degree of clonotype sharing among donors was expected to be affected by sequencing depth. Incomplete sequencing was indicated by rarefaction of sorted-subset datasets, despite the large sequencing depth. Higher generation probabilities were observed for clonotypes shared by all four sorted-subset donors than for non-shared clonotypes. Sampling was limited to blood, and TCR repertoires in tissue likely differ from TCR repertoires in blood. Estimated clonotype richness was generally larger for naive than for memory subsets. Roughly 5% of naive CD4, 3.5% of naive CD8, approximately 2.2% of memory CD4, and 0.4% of memory CD8 clonotypes were shared across four donors. The small number of donors limited the genetic and exposure-history diversity represented.

Donors were healthy HIV-negative adults with no recently reported acute infections or vaccinations. Every donor was a Caucasian adult living in Nashville, Tennessee, USA. CD4+ T cells were enriched through magnetic negative selection, after which naive cells were positively selected on CD45RA and the remaining negative fraction served as the memory subset. After blood collection by leukapheresis, PBMCs were isolated using Ficoll-Histopaque density gradient centrifugation and then cryopreserved in the vapor phase of liquid nitrogen. Analytical flow cytometry was used to check the purity and quantity of every magnetically sorted T cell population. Each sorted fraction had its genomic DNA isolated and then quantified by UV absorbance on a Nanodrop 2000c. TCR CDR3 regions were amplified from genomic DNA by multiplex PCR using the deep immunoSEQ assay. Genomic DNA extracted from each cell subset was distributed evenly over all wells of several immunoSEQ 96-well plates, and each plate served as one replicate. For sorted subsets, each replicate PCR was loaded with about 0.2 ug genomic DNA, equivalent to about 33,000 T cell genomes. Purified libraries were measured with a Qubit 3.0 fluorometer, size-checked on a Bioanalyzer 2100, and measured again with the KAPA Library Quantification kit. Every immunoSEQ 96-well plate was sequenced on a separate single-read 150-cycle Illumina NextSeq 550 flow cell. The paper's processing steps were these. The immunoSEQ output contained only junctional sequences without quality scores, so filtering could not match that applied to full-length reads. Sequences were annotated with PyIR, a Python wrapper for IgBLAST v1.9, using IMGT germline references to assign V/J genes and CDR3. Reads with weak V/J assignments (E-value above 1e-6), missing CDR3, stop codons, out-of-frame junctions, or ambiguous translated residues were removed. V3J clonotypes were defined by identical inferred V gene, J gene, and CDR3 amino acid sequence. Percentage overlap between repertoires was calculated by dividing the number of shared unique clonotypes by the size of the smaller repertoire. Repertoire richness was assessed with RTK rarefaction, the Chao1 estimator, and Recon v2.1 estimates of unobserved clonotypes. For all TCRbeta clonotypes obtained by the gDNA method from a handful of donors, generation probabilities were computed with OLGA. Held by TCRdb, this immuneACCESS table contains in-frame sequences only and omits some clones. Under half of the omission traces to an unresolved V gene where checked; the cause of the rest is unknown. V, J and clone size are taken as reported in that table, and D and trimming were inferred from the DNA itself. The table for this sample lists nearly 1 million clones; over 75% of them were counted only once. Of the sample, around 1.4% falls within the top ten clones.

The sequenced material came from memory CD4+ T cells sorted from blood. Read against the paper, the sample's cell subset or site label means: CD45RA-negative fraction. The sequence was collected from a man aged 18 to 29 in good health.

The CDR3 sequence is CASSLPAKETQYF. The nucleotide sequence reads as follows: TGCGCCAGCAGCTTACCCGCTAAAGAGACCCAGTACTTC. The sequence links TRBV5-1 to TRBJ2-5, with no confident D gene call. Deletion took 2 bases off V and 3 bases off J, with a span of 8 bases between the germline ends. The germline V gene provides CDR1 SGHRS and CDR2 YFSETQ. Inclusive of the bounding cysteine and phenylalanine, the CDR3 is 13 residues long. Of the read, only the CDR3 DNA is kept; its 39 bases are in frame from base 1. With the rest looked up from the reference TRBV5-1 and TRBJ2-5 genes rather than sequenced, the full variable domain is KAGVTQTPRYLIKTRGQQVTLSCSPISGHRSVSWYQQTPGQGLQFLFEYFSETQRNKGNFPGRFSGRQFSNSRSEMNVSTLELGDSALYLCASSLPAKETQYFGPGTRLLVL.